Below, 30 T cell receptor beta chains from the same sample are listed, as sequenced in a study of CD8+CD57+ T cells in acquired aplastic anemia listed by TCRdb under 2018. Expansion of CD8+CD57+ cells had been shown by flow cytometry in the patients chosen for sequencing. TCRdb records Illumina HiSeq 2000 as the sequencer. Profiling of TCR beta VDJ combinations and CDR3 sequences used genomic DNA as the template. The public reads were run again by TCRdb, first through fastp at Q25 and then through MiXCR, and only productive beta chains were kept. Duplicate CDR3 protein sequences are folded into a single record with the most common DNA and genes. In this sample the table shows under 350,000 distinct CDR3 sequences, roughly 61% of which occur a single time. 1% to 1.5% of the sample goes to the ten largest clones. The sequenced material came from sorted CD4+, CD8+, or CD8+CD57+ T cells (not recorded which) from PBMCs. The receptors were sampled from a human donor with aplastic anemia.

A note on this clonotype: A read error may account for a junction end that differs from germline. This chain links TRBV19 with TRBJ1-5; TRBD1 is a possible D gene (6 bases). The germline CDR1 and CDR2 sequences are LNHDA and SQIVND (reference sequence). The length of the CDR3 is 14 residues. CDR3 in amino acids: CASSRQDSNRPQHF. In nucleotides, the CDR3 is TGTGCCAGTAGTCGACAGGATAGCAATCGGCCCCAGCATTTT.

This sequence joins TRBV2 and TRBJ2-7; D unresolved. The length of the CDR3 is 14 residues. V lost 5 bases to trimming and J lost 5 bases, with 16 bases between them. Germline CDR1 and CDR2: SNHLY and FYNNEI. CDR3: CASSLNTASHEQYF. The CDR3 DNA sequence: TGTGCCAGCAGTTTAAATACAGCATCCCACGAGCAGTACTTC.

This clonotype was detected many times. The CDR3 loop reads CASSGQGSNYGYTF. As DNA, the CDR3 is TGTGCCAGCAGTGGACAGGGCTCTAACTATGGCTACACCTTC. The rearrangement uses TRBV2 and TRBJ1-2; 7 nucleotides align to TRBD1. The CDR3 totals 14 residues. Losses at the gene ends were 4 bases for V and 0 bases for J; bases not matched to a gene: 2. Germline assignment: CDR1 SNHLY and CDR2 FYNNEI.

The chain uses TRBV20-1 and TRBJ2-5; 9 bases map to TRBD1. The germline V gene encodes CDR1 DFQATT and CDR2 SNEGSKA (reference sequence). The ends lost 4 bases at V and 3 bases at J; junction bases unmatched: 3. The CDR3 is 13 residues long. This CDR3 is CSAKTGGKETQYF. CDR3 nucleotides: TGCAGTGCTAAGACAGGGGGTAAAGAGACCCAGTACTTC.

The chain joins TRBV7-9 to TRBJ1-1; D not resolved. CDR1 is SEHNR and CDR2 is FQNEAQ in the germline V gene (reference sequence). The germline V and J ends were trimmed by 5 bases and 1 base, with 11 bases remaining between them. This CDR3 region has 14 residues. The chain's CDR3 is CASSQSLANTEAFF. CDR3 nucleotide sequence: TGTGCCAGCAGCCAGTCACTCGCGAACACTGAAGCTTTCTTT.

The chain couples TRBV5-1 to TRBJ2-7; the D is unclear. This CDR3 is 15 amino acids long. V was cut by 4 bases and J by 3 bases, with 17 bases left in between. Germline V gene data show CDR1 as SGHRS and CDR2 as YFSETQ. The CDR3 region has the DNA TGCGCCAGCAGCCCCTCCGGCGGACGAAACTACGAGCAGTACTTC. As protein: CASSPSGGRNYEQYF.

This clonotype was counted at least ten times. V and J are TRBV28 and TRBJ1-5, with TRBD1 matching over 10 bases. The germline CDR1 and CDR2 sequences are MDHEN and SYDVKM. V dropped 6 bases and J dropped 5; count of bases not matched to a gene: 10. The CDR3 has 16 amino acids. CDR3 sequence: CASSWTGGYHYQPQHF. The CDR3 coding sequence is TGTGCCAGCAGCTGGACAGGGGGTTACCATTATCAGCCCCAGCATTTT. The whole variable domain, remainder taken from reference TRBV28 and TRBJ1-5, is DVKVTQSSRYLVKRTGEKVFLECVQDMDHENMFWYRQDPGLGLRLIYFSYDVKMKEKGDIPEGYSVSREKKERFSLILESASTNQTSMYLCASSWTGGYHYQPQHFGDGTRLSIL.

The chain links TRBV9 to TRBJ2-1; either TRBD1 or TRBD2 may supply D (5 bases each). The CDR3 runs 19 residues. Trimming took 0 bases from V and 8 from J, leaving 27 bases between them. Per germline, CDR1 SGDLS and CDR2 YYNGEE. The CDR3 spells CASSVDMWGRAEDRYEQFF. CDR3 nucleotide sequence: TGTGCCAGCAGCGTAGATATGTGGGGGAGAGCGGAAGACCGGTATGAGCAGTTCTTC.

As DNA, the CDR3 is TGTGCCAGTAGTATAGTGAGGGTTGGGAGCAATCAGCCCCAGCATTTT. Translated, it gives CASSIVRVGSNQPQHF. This sequence joins TRBV19 and TRBJ1-5; D call uncertain. V was pared by 1 base and J by 1 base, with 11 bases between. The CDR3 consists of 16 residues. Germline-derived CDR1 and CDR2 are LNHDA and SQIVND (reference sequence).

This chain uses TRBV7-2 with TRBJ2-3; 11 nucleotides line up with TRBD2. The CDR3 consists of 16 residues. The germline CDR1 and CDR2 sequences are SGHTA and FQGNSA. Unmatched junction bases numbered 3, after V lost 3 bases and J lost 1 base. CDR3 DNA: TGTGCCAGCAGCTTCTCACTAGCGGGGGGCACAGATACGCAGTATTTT. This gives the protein CASSFSLAGGTDTQYF.

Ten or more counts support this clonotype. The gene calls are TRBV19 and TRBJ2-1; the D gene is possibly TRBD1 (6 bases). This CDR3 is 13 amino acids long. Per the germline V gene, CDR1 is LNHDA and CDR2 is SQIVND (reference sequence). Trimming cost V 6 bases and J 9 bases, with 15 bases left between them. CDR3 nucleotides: TGTGCCAGTAGCAGGGGCCAAAGAGGTGAGCAGTTCTTC. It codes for CASSRGQRGEQFF.

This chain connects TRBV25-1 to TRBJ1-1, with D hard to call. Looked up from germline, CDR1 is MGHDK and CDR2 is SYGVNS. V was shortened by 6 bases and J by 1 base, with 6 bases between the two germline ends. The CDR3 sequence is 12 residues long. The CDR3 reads CASRSQNTEAFF. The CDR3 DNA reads TGTGCCAGCAGGTCTCAGAACACTGAAGCTTTCTTT. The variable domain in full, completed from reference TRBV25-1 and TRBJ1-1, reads EADIYQTPRYLVIGTGKKITLECSQTMGHDKMYWYQQDPGMELHLIHYSYGVNSTEKGDLSSESTVSRIRTEHFPLTLESARPSHTSQYLCASRSQNTEAFFGQGTRLTVV.

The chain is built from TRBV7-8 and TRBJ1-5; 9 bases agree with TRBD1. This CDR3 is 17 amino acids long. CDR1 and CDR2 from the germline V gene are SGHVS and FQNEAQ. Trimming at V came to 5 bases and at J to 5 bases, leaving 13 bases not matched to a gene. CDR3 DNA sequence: TGTGCCAGCAGCCGAGTGAAGACAGACAGGGGGGATCAGCCCCAGCATTTT. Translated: CASSRVKTDRGDQPQHF.

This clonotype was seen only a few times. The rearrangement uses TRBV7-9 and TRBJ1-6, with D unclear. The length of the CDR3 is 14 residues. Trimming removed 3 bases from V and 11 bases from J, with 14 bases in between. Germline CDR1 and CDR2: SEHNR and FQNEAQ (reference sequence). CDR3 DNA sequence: TGTGCCAGCAGCTTCGAGTATACGAATCCACCCCTCCACTTT. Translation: CASSFEYTNPPLHF.

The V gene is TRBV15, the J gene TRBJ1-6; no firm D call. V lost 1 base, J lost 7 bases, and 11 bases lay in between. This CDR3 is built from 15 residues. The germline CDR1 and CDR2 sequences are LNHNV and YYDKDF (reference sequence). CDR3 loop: CATSRGRVENSPLHF. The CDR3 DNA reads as TGTGCCACCAGCAGAGGACGGGTAGAAAATTCACCCCTCCACTTT. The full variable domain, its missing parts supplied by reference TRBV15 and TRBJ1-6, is DAMVIQNPRYQVTQFGKPVTLSCSQTLNHNVMYWYQQKSSQAPKLLFHYYDKDFNNEADTPDNFQSRRPNTSFCFLDIRSPGLGDTAMYLCATSRGRVENSPLHFGNGTRLTVT.

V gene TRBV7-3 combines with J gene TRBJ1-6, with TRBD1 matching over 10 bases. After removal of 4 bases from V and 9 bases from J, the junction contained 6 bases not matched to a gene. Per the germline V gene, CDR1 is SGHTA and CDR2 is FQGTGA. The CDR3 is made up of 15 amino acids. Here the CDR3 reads CASSSGQGISSPLHF. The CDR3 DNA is TGTGCCAGCAGCTCGGGACAGGGGATCAGTTCACCCCTCCACTTT.

CDR3 in amino acids: CASSRGGTNYGYTF. The CDR3 DNA sequence: TGTGCCAGCAGTAGGGGAGGGACAAACTATGGCTACACCTTC. The chain has TRBV5-6 and TRBJ1-2; D is perhaps TRBD1 (6 bases). V was trimmed by 5 bases and J by 2 bases, leaving 13 bases between them. CDR1 is SGHDT, CDR2 YYEEEE, per germline. CDR3 size: 14 residues. Drawing the rest from reference TRBV5-6 and TRBJ1-2, the complete variable domain is DAGVTQSPTHLIKTRGQQVTLRCSPKSGHDTVSWYQQALGQGPQFIFQYYEEEERQRGNFPDRFSGHQFPNYSSELNVNALLLGDSALYLCASSRGGTNYGYTFGSGTRLTVV.

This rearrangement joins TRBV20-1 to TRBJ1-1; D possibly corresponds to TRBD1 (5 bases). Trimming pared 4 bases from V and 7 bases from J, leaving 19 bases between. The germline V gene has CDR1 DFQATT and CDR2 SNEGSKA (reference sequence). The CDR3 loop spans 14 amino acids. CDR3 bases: TGCAGTGCTAAGTCGGGCAGGGACCCCGGTGAAGCTTTCTTT. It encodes CSAKSGRDPGEAFF.

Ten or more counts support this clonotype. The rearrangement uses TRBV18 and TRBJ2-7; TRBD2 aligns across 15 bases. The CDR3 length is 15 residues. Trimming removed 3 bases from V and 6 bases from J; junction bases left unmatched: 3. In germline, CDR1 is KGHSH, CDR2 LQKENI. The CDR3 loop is CASSPGLAGGREQYF. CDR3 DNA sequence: TGTGCCAGCTCACCCGGACTAGCGGGGGGGCGCGAGCAGTACTTC.

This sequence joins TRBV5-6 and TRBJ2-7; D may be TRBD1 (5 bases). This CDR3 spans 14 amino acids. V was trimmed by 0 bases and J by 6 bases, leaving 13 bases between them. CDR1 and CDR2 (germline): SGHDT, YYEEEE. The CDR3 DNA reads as TGTGCCAGCAGCTTGGAGGGGTCCTTCACCGAGCAGTACTTC. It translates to CASSLEGSFTEQYF.

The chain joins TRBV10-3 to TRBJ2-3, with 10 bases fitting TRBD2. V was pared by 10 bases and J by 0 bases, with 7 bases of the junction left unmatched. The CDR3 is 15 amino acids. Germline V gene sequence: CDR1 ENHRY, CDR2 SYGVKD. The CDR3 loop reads CASGKLAGSTDTQYF. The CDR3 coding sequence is TGTGCCAGCGGAAAACTAGCGGGAAGCACAGATACGCAGTATTTT.

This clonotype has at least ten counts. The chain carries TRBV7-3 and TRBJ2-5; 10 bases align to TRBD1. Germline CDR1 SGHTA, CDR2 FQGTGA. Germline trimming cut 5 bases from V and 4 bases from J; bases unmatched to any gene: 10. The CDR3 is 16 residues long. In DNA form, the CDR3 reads TGTGCCAGCAGCCTTCGAGCGAGGGACAGGGGAGAGACCCAGTACTTC. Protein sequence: CASSLRARDRGETQYF.

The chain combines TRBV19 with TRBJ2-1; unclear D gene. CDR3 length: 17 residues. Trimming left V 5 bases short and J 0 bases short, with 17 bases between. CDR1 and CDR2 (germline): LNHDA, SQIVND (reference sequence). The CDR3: CASSPTSRPSSYNEQFF. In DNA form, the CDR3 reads TGTGCCAGTAGTCCGACCTCGCGACCAAGCTCCTACAATGAGCAGTTCTTC.

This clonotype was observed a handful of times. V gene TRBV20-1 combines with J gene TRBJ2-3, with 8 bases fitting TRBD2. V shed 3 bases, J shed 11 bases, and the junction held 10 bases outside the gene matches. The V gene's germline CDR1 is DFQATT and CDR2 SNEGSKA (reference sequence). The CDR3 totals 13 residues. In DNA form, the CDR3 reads TGCAGTGCTAGTCGGGGACTAGAAGAGGAGCAGTATTTT. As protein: CSASRGLEEEQYF.

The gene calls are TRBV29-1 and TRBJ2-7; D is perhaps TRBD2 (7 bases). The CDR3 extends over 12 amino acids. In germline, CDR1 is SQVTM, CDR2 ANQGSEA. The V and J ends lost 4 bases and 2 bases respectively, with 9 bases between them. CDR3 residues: CSVVGGPYEQYF. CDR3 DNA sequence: TGCAGCGTTGTGGGGGGGCCCTACGAGCAGTACTTC.

This chain's CDR3 is CAINESGSSTDTQYF. The DNA for the CDR3 is TGTGCCATCAACGAGTCTGGGTCTAGCACAGATACGCAGTATTTT. This rearrangement joins TRBV10-3 to TRBJ2-3; D unclear. Germline CDR1 and CDR2: ENHRY and SYGVKD. The CDR3 runs 15 residues. The ends were cut back, 7 bases at V and 0 bases at J, with 14 bases in the middle.

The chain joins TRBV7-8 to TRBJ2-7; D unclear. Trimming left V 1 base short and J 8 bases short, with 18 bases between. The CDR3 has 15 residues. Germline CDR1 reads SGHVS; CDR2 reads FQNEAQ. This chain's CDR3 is CASSLEGFPPRKQYF. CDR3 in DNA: TGTGCCAGCAGCTTAGAAGGCTTTCCCCCTAGGAAGCAGTACTTC.

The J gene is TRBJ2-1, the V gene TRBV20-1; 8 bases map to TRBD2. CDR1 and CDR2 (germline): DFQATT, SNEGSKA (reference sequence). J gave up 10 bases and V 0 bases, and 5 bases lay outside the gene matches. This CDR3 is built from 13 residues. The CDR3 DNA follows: TGCAGTGCTAGAGAGGCGGCGGGGGGAGAGCAGTTCTTC. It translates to CSAREAAGGEQFF.

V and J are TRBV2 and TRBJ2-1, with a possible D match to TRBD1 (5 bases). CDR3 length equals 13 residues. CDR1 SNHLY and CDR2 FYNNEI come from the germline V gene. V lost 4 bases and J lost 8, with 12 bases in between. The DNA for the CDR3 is TGTGCCAGCAGTGGAACATGGGGCGATGAGCAGTTCTTC. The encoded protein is CASSGTWGDEQFF.

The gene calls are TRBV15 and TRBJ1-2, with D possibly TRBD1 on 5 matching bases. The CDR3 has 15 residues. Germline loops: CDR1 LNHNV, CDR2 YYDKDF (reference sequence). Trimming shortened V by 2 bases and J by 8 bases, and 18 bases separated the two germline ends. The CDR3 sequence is CATSRSLPGSWGYTF. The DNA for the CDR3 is TGTGCCACCAGCAGATCCCTTCCAGGGTCATGGGGCTACACCTTC.